One and the same sample provided the 21 T cell receptor beta chains below, sequenced in a study of T-cell memory formation after mild COVID-19. TCRdb reprocessed the 5' RACE reads via MiXCR and lists one record per CDR3 protein. The table shows approximately 340,000 distinct CDR3 sequences, with roughly 15% occurring only once. The sample taken for sequencing was PBMCs or a T cell subset sorted from them (not recorded which). All receptors come from a man younger than 35 who had mild COVID-19 (a few samples of this study predate the infection). Cell type and time point are not known.

V gene TRBV4-2 combines with J gene TRBJ1-1; 7 bases fit TRBD1. The length of the CDR3 is 16 residues. CDR1 and CDR2 from the germline V gene are LGHNA and YNFKEQ. V was pared by 0 bases and J by 2 bases, with 6 bases of the junction left unmatched. The DNA of the CDR3 is TGTGCCAGCAGCCAAGAGGAGGGACAGACTAACACTGAAGCTTTCTTT. Amino acids: CASSQEEGQTNTEAFF.

The chain has TRBV5-5 and TRBJ1-3; 7 nucleotides match TRBD1. The CDR3 length is 13 residues. After removal of 7 bases from V and 4 bases from J, the junction contained 5 bases not matched to a gene. Germline V lookup: CDR1 SGHKS, CDR2 YYEKEE (reference sequence). Here the CDR3 reads CASERQGGNTIYF. The CDR3 coding sequence is TGTGCCAGCGAAAGACAGGGAGGAAACACCATATATTTT. The full variable domain, with the rest looked up from reference TRBV5-5 and TRBJ1-3, is DAGVTQSPTHLIKTRGQQVTLRCSPISGHKSVSWYQQVLGQGPQFIFQYYEKEERGRGNFPDRFSARQFPNYSSELNVNALLLGDSALYLCASERQGGNTIYFGEGSWLTVV.

This clonotype was found a few times. This chain uses TRBV15 with TRBJ2-7; the D gene is possibly TRBD2 (5 bases). V was pared by 4 bases and J by 2 bases, with 12 bases between. Germline V gene sequence: CDR1 LNHNV, CDR2 YYDKDF (reference sequence). The CDR3 spans 14 residues. CDR3 loop: CATSIPGETYEQYF. CDR3 DNA sequence: TGTGCCACCAGCATCCCCGGGGAGACCTACGAGCAGTACTTC.

The chain couples TRBV4-1 to TRBJ2-3, with D possibly TRBD2 on 5 matching bases. The V gene's germline CDR1 is MGHRA and CDR2 YSYEKL. The germline V and J ends were trimmed by 4 bases and 1 base, with 15 bases remaining between them. The CDR3 is 16 residues long. The CDR3 region is CASSLSRGEGTDTQYF. As DNA, the CDR3 is TGCGCCAGCAGCCTGAGTCGGGGAGAGGGCACAGATACGCAGTATTTT.

This clonotype was detected only a few times. CDR3 residues: CASSEDRRPNYGYTF. The CDR3 nucleotides are TGTGCCAGCAGTGAGGACCGAAGACCTAACTATGGCTACACCTTC. The chain employs TRBV2 and TRBJ1-2; no firm D call. The CDR3 consists of 15 residues. In germline, CDR1 is SNHLY, CDR2 FYNNEI. V was pared by 3 bases and J by 0 bases, with 11 bases between. Complete variable domain (other parts from reference TRBV2 and TRBJ1-2): EPEVTQTPSHQVTQMGQEVILRCVPISNHLYFYWYRQILGQKVEFLVSFYNNEISEKSEIFDDQFSVERPDGSNFTLKIRSTKLEDSAMYFCASSEDRRPNYGYTFGSGTRLTVV.

In this sample, this clonotype turned up a few times. The chain has TRBV20-1 and TRBJ2-1; the match to TRBD2 covers 8 bases. This CDR3 comprises 13 residues. V lost 6 bases to trimming and J lost 3 bases; unmatched junction nucleotides: 4. Germline CDR1 reads DFQATT; CDR2 reads SNEGSKA (reference sequence). The CDR3 bases are TGCAGTGCCATTACTAGCGGCTACAATGAGCAGTTCTTC. Protein: CSAITSGYNEQFF.

This clonotype came up a few times. The rearrangement uses TRBV6-5 and TRBJ1-5; D uncertain. The CDR3 totals 13 residues. Trimming removed 0 bases at V and 6 bases at J, with 6 bases between. Germline assignment: CDR1 MNHEY and CDR2 SVGAGI. The chain's CDR3 is CASSYSVSQPQHF. CDR3 DNA: TGTGCCAGCAGTTACTCCGTGAGTCAGCCCCAGCATTTT.

This clonotype was observed at least ten times. The chain uses TRBV7-3 and TRBJ2-3, with a weak D call TRBD1 (6 bases). Trimming took 0 bases from V and 3 from J, leaving 10 bases between them. Germline values: CDR1 SGHTA, CDR2 FQGTGA. CDR3 length: 15 amino acids. In DNA form, the CDR3 reads TGTGCCAGCAGCTTAACGGGGGCCGAGACAGATACGCAGTATTTT. Its protein product is CASSLTGAETDTQYF.

This clonotype turned up a few times. The rearrangement uses TRBV2 and TRBJ2-7, with TRBD2 as a possible D gene (5 bases). The CDR3 consists of 16 residues. With 9 bases removed from V and 5 bases from J, the gap between germline ends came to 26 bases. Germline CDR1 and CDR2: SNHLY and FYNNEI. CDR3 loop: CASALFESGYRNEQYV. CDR3 nucleotides: TGTGCCAGTGCGCTCTTCGAGAGCGGCTATCGAAACGAGCAGTACGTC.

Note on this clonotype: Just one base apart from a much larger clone, this may be a read error. The genes are TRBV12-3 or TRBV12-4 and TRBJ2-3, with D possibly TRBD1 on 5 matching bases. The ends were cut back, 5 bases at V and 2 bases at J, with 14 bases in the middle. The CDR3 consists of 15 residues. The CDR3 DNA sequence: TGTGCCAGCAGTAGCCAGGACACTTACACAGATACGCAGTATTTT. Its protein is CASSSQDTYTDTQYF.

This clonotype has at least ten counts. V and J are TRBV4-1 and TRBJ2-1; perhaps D is TRBD1 or TRBD2 (6 bases each). This CDR3 has 14 amino acids. Germline CDR1 is MGHRA and CDR2 is YSYEKL. V was shortened by 1 base and J by 7 bases, with 11 bases between the two germline ends. This chain's CDR3 is CASSQAGASNEQFF. The CDR3 nucleotides are TGCGCCAGCAGCCAAGCGGGGGCATCGAATGAGCAGTTCTTC.

The chain couples TRBV10-3 to TRBJ2-7; a weak D match, TRBD1 (5 bases). The ends were cut back, 6 bases at V and 6 bases at J, with 27 bases in the middle. CDR3 length equals 17 residues. Germline V CDR1 and CDR2: ENHRY, SYGVKD. CDR3 DNA: TGTGCCATCAGGGCGTGGCAGGGCGCATTCAATGAGTCCGAGCAGTACGTC. It translates to CAIRAWQGAFNESEQYV.

The V gene is TRBV6-5, the J gene TRBJ1-1; 9 positions agree with TRBD1. V lost 5 bases to trimming and J lost 11 bases; unmatched junction nucleotides: 15. In germline, CDR1 is MNHEY, CDR2 SVGAGI. This CDR3 contains 15 residues. Written as DNA, the CDR3 is TGTGCCAGCAGTGCGAAACAGGGGGCTCGTTATCGGGCTTTCTTT. Protein: CASSAKQGARYRAFF.

The chain combines TRBV7-9 with TRBJ2-7; 10 nucleotides match TRBD1. The germline CDR1 and CDR2 sequences are SEHNR and FQNEAQ (reference sequence). The CDR3 spans 15 residues. V was clipped by 5 bases and J by 4 bases; unmatched bases: 8. Here the CDR3 DNA reads TGTGCCAGCAGCCTAACGGGACAGGGGTGGTACGAGCAGTACGTC. Its protein is CASSLTGQGWYEQYV.

At least ten counts were recorded for this clonotype. The chain joins TRBV7-2 to TRBJ1-4, with 7 bases aligning to TRBD1. CDR3 length equals 14 residues. After removal of 1 base from V and 6 bases from J, the junction contained 2 bases not matched to a gene. Looked up from germline, CDR1 is SGHTA and CDR2 is FQGNSA. CDR3 sequence: CASSLDGTDEKLFF. The CDR3 DNA follows: TGTGCCAGCAGCTTAGACGGGACAGATGAAAAACTGTTTTTT. The whole variable domain, filled in from reference TRBV7-2 and TRBJ1-4, reads GAGVSQSPSNKVTEKGKDVELRCDPISGHTALYWYRQSLGQGLEFLIYFQGNSAPDKSGLPSDRFSAERTGGSVSTLTIQRTQQEDSAVYLCASSLDGTDEKLFFGSGTQLSVL.

The gene calls are TRBV9 and TRBJ1-5, with a tentative D call TRBD1 (5 bases). The germline CDR1 and CDR2 sequences are SGDLS and YYNGEE. The V and J ends lost 0 bases and 4 bases respectively, with 5 bases between them. This CDR3 has 13 residues. The CDR3 spells CASSVGQNQPQHF. CDR3 nucleotides: TGTGCCAGCAGCGTAGGACAGAATCAGCCCCAGCATTTT. Drawing the rest from reference TRBV9 and TRBJ1-5, the complete variable domain is DSGVTQTPKHLITATGQRVTLRCSPRSGDLSVYWYQQSLDQGLQFLIQYYNGEERAKGNILERFSAQQFPDLHSELNLSSLELGDSALYFCASSVGQNQPQHFGDGTRLSIL.

The chain joins TRBV7-9 to TRBJ2-5; maybe TRBD2 (5 bases). Deletions cut 5 bases from V and 6 bases from J, with 13 bases between. Germline V gives CDR1 SEHNR, CDR2 FQNEAQ (reference sequence). The CDR3 has 13 amino acids. CDR3 nucleotide sequence: TGTGCCAGCAGCCGGACCGGGAAACAGACCCAGTACTTC. It is translated as CASSRTGKQTQYF.

The CDR3 here is CASSLYLEGAGEQYF. The CDR3 DNA is TGTGCCAGCAGCTTATATTTGGAGGGGGCAGGGGAGCAGTACTTC. V and J are TRBV7-2 and TRBJ2-7; D possibly corresponds to TRBD1 (7 bases). CDR3 size: 15 residues. The V and J ends lost 2 bases and 7 bases respectively, with 18 bases between them. Germline CDR1 SGHTA, CDR2 FQGNSA.

Worth noting for this clonotype: A junction end diverges from the germline sequence, so it may reflect a read error. The chain uses TRBV10-3 and TRBJ1-5; 7 nucleotides line up with TRBD1. Germline V CDR1 and CDR2: ENHRY, SYGVKD. CDR3 length: 13 residues. Here the CDR3 DNA reads TGTGCCATCAATAGGGGGCTGGATGAGCCACAGCATTTT. Its protein is CAINRGLDEPQHF.

The table lists this clonotype with a few counts. This chain connects TRBV7-9 to TRBJ2-1; 7 positions agree with TRBD2. CDR1 and CDR2 from the germline V gene are SEHNR and FQNEAQ (reference sequence). J was trimmed by 0 bases and V by 5 bases; bases with no gene match: 4. There are 15 residues in the CDR3. The CDR3 loop reads CASSDGLVSYNEQFF. The CDR3 DNA follows: TGTGCCAGCAGCGATGGACTAGTCTCCTACAATGAGCAGTTCTTC.

V and J are TRBV28 and TRBJ1-5; the match to TRBD1 covers 8 bases. Per germline, CDR1 MDHEN and CDR2 SYDVKM. The V segment lost 6 bases and the J segment 1 base; nucleotides outside the gene matches: 8. The length of the CDR3 is 16 residues. Here the CDR3 reads CASSHRTGLSNQPQHF. The CDR3 nucleotides read TGTGCCAGCAGCCACCGGACAGGGCTAAGCAATCAGCCCCAGCATTTT.